This T cell receptor (beta chain) originates from a study of T-cell reconstitution after alpha-beta-depleted transplantation in children. CDR1 SGHRS and CDR2 YFSETQ come from the germline V gene. The CDR3 is 14 amino acids. V was clipped by 0 bases and J by 6 bases, with 13 bases between them. As it was prepared, the TCRbeta library received unique molecular identifiers. TCRdb processed the PCR reads anew with MiXCR; each CDR3 protein has one entry. This sample has about 460,000 distinct CDR3 sequences, with about 11% found just once. This clonotype was detected ten times or more. The source is a child aged 2 to 15 with inherited bone marrow failure, due to receive a stem cell transplant. The V and J genes are TRBV5-1 and TRBJ2-7; D is ambiguous. The sample in question was PBMCs, obtained before TCRalphabeta/CD19-depleted stem cell transplant. CDR3 nucleotide sequence: TGCGCCAGCAGCTTGGGGCTACTATTGACCGAGCAGTACTTC. Translated, it gives CASSLGLLLTEQYF.